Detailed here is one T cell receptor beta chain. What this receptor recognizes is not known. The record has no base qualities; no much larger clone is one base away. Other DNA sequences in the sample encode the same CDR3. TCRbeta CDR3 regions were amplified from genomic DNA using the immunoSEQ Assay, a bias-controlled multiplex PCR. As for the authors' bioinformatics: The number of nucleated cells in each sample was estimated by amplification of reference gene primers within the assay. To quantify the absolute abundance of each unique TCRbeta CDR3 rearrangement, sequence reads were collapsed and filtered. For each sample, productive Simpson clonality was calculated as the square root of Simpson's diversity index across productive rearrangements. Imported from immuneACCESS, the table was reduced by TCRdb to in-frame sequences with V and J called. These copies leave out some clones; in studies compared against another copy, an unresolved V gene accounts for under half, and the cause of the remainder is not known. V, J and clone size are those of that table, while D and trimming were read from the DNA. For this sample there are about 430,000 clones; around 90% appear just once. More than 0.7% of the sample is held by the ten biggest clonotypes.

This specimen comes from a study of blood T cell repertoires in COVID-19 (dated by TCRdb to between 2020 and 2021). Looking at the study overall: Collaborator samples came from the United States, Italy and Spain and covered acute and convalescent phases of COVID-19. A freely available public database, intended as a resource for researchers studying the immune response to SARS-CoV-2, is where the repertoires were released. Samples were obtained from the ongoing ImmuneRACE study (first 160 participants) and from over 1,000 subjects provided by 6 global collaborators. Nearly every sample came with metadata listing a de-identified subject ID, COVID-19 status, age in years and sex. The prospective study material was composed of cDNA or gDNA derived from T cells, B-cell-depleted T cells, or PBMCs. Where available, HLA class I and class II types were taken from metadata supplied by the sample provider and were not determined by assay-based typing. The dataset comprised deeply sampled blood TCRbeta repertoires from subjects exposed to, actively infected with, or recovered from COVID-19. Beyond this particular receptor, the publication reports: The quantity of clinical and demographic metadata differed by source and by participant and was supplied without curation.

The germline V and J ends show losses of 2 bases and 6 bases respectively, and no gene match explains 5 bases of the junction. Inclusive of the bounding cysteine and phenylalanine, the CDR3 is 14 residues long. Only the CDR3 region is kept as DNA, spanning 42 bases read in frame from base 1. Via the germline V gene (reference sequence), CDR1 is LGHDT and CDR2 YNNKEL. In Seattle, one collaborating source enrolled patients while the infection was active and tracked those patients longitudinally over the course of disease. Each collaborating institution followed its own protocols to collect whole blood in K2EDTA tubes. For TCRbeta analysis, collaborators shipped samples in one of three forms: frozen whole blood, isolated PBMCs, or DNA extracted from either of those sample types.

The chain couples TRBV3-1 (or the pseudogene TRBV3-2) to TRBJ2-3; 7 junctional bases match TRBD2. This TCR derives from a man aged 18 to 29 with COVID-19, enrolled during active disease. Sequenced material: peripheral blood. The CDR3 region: CASSQTGAGDTQYF. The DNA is TGTGCCAGCAGCCAAACGGGAGCGGGGGATACGCAGTATTTT.